This T cell receptor beta chain was sequenced for a study of T cell repertoires in cytomegalovirus infection (dated by TCRdb to about 2019). Some background on the complete study: Alongside well-studied HLA-B-restricted epitopes, the peptide stimulations were aimed at recently identified HLA-C-restricted CMV epitopes, whose presentation resists viral immunomodulation. Because public TCR beta signatures pointed to carriage of CMV infection together with the matching HLA type, the HLA type of each donor mattered for the analysis.

Only a few counts were recorded for this clonotype. Its cognate antigen has yet to be identified. Base-call qualities are not available, and no considerably larger clone is one nucleotide away. V gives up 2 bases and J gives up 0 bases, and the segment between their germline ends measures 8 bases. According to the germline V gene (reference sequence), CDR1 reads LNHNV and CDR2 reads YYDKDF. Counted from cysteine to phenylalanine, this CDR3 has 16 amino acids. The sequence is cut down to CDR3 DNA, 48 bases in frame from base 1. Sequencing relied on an Illumina HiSeq 1500. TCRdb trimmed the raw reads at Q25, called clones with MiXCR and kept productive beta chains. Rows matching on CDR3 protein sequence are summarized as one entry with the most common DNA and genes. In all, the sample holds 640,000 or so distinct CDR3 sequences, and around a third of those were seen once. Jointly, the top ten make up roughly 20% of the sample.

What the treatment or condition label conveys for this sample: in vitro stimulation with specific CMV peptide epitopes to enrich CMV-specific T cells. Broad study findings and their caveats: Carriers of CMV infection plus the relevant HLA type were discriminated by the cumulative frequency of public TCR beta family members in the study cohort and in an independent approximately 340-donor cohort. The ex vivo response was dominated by HLA-C-restricted CMV-specific TCR beta clonotypes, and the single most frequent clonotype in two of eight donors was supplied by these HLA-C-restricted clonotypes.

The sequencing here drew on cultured PBMCs, taken from culture after CMV antigen stimulation. The sequence was collected from a human donor in good health (CMV status not recorded). Some clones in this sample may be carry-over from other donors' samples. Recombination linked TRBV15 to TRBJ2-6; the D gene is not confidently resolved. The CDR3 corresponds to CATSRSLNSGANVLTF. Read as DNA, the sequence is TGTGCCACCAGCAGATCCCTTAACTCTGGGGCCAACGTCCTGACTTTC.